A selection of T cell receptor beta chains follows, all from one sample in a study of T cells after yellow fever vaccination. TCRdb fed the 5' RACE reads into MiXCR, producing one record per CDR3 protein. The sample includes some 96,000 distinct CDR3 sequences, about 8.2% of them seen just once. The specimen comprised CD8+ T cells not binding an NS4B(214-222) dextramer, sorted from PBMCs, sampled around 15 days after the first yellow fever vaccination. These receptors came from a man between 18 and 35 years old who received the YFV17D yellow fever vaccine. CDR3s include the opening cysteine and the closing phenylalanine or tryptophan. A D gene is named only where the DNA matches it firmly. Only some rows state a clone size, as once, few, many or a class for expanded clones.

size | D | J | V | CDR3 | DNA
. | . | TRBJ1-3 | TRBV6-6 | CACTGSGNTIYF | TGTGCCTGTACAGGGTCAGGAAACACCATATATTTT
few | . | TRBJ2-3 | TRBV7-6 | CASSAGLADTQYF | TGTGCCAGCAGCGCTGGACTCGCCGATACGCAGTATTTT
. | . | TRBJ2-3 | TRBV6-5 | CASSDHPDTQYF | TGTGCCAGCAGTGACCACCCAGATACGCAGTATTTT
few | TRBD1 | TRBJ1-6 | TRBV7-2 | CASSRIWTGGSPLHF | TGTGCCAGCAGCCGGATATGGACAGGAGGATCACCCCTCCACTTT
. | TRBD1 | TRBJ2-1 | TRBV4-1 | CASSQAGQATYNEQFF | TGCGCCAGCAGCCAAGCCGGACAGGCTACCTACAATGAGCAGTTCTTC
few | . | TRBJ1-1 | TRBV29-1 | CSARAGEAFF | TGCAGCGCTCGTGCGGGGGAAGCTTTCTTT
. | TRBD1 | TRBJ1-2 | TRBV7-8 | CASSKTGGARGYTF | TGTGCCAGCAGCAAAACAGGGGGCGCCCGAGGCTACACCTTC
many | . | TRBJ1-4 | TRBV20-1 | CSARDQVWTNEKLFF | TGCAGTGCTAGAGATCAAGTGTGGACTAATGAAAAACTGTTTTTT
. | TRBD1 | TRBJ1-1 | TRBV7-3 | CASSSGQGFTEAFF | TGTGCCAGCAGCTCCGGACAGGGTTTTACTGAAGCTTTCTTT
few | . | TRBJ1-3 | TRBV6-1 | CASSGTDGATWGTIYF | TGTGCCAGCAGTGGTACGGACGGAGCAACCTGGGGCACCATATATTTT
. | . | TRBJ1-5 | TRBV4-3 | CASSQERGDSGQPQHF | TGCGCCAGCAGCCAAGAAAGGGGAGACAGCGGTCAGCCCCAGCATTTT
. | . | TRBJ1-4 | TRBV6-4 | CATQIQGNEKLFF | TGTGCCACCCAGATACAGGGTAATGAAAAACTGTTTTTT
. | . | TRBJ1-2 | TRBV29-1 | CSVEDRTGYGYTF | TGCAGCGTTGAAGATCGGACGGGGTATGGCTACACCTTC
. | TRBD1 | TRBJ2-2 | TRBV5-1 | CASSSDRDGWEELFF | TGCGCCAGCAGCTCCGACAGGGACGGTTGGGAGGAGCTGTTTTTT
. | . | TRBJ2-2 | TRBV7-6 | CASSVGWGQNTGELFF | TGTGCCAGCAGCGTTGGGTGGGGACAGAACACCGGGGAGCTGTTTTTT
. | . | TRBJ1-1 | TRBV6-1 | CASNFDRLNTEAFF | TGTGCCAGCAACTTTGACAGGCTGAACACTGAAGCTTTCTTT
. | . | TRBJ2-2 | TRBV7-9 | CASRVGRMNTGELFF | TGTGCCAGCAGGGTGGGACGGATGAACACCGGGGAGCTGTTTTTT
few | TRBD1 | TRBJ2-1 | TRBV19 | CASSIGTGPSAEQFF | TGTGCCAGTAGTATAGGGACAGGGCCTTCGGCTGAGCAGTTCTTC
. | TRBD2 | TRBJ2-1 | TRBV7-6 | CASGVPGLAANEQFF | TGTGCCAGCGGTGTCCCGGGACTAGCGGCCAATGAGCAGTTCTTC
many | TRBD2 | TRBJ2-1 | TRBV20-1 | CSASRPGGLAGSHSYNEQFF | TGCAGTGCTAGTCGACCAGGGGGACTAGCGGGGTCCCACTCCTACAATGAGCAGTTCTTC
many | . | TRBJ2-3 | TRBV27 | CASSLGTTDTQYF | TGTGCCAGCAGTTTAGGGACCACAGATACGCAGTATTTT